These 28 T cell receptor beta chains were sequenced from one sample in a study of T cell responses to AZD1222 COVID-19 vaccine. Clones were sequenced by immunoSEQ multiplex PCR, and TCRdb holds only the in-frame ones, with some missing. The sample lists 130,000 to 150,000 clones, just over 90% occurring once. Here the sequenced sample was peripheral blood, taken on day 0 of MenACWY control vaccination. Receptor source: an adult in good health.

The chain couples TRBV10-2 to TRBJ1-1, with a possible D match to TRBD1 (5 bases). The V gene lost 7 bases and the J gene lost 1 base, with 19 bases spanning the gap. The CDR3 totals 16 residues. Germline lookup yields CDR1 WSHSY and CDR2 SAAADI. DNA of the CDR3: TGCGCCAGCACCGGCAGGGTTTTGTTGGGGAACACTGAAGCTTTCTTT. Protein: CASTGRVLLGNTEAFF.

This chain joins TRBV16 and TRBJ1-4; no firm D call. V shed 2 bases and J shed 1 base, with 14 bases lying between them. This CDR3 region has 17 residues. Germline V lookup: CDR1 KGHSY, CDR2 FQNENV. CDR3 sequence: CASSQSDSQRTNEKLFF. CDR3 coding DNA: TGTGCCAGCAGCCAAAGTGATTCTCAGAGAACTAATGAAAAACTGTTTTTT.

The chain couples TRBV5-1 to TRBJ2-3; 7 nucleotides align to TRBD2. J gave up 2 bases and V 2 bases, and 2 bases lay outside the gene matches. Germline loops: CDR1 SGHRS, CDR2 YFSETQ. The CDR3 sequence is 14 residues long. DNA for the CDR3: TGCGCCAGCAGCTTCCGGGGGGACACAGATACGCAGTATTTT. It is translated as CASSFRGDTDTQYF.

The rearrangement uses TRBV5-1 and TRBJ1-4; D is perhaps TRBD1 (5 bases). Germline V lookup: CDR1 SGHRS, CDR2 YFSETQ. The V end lost 4 bases, the J end lost 8 bases, and 12 bases lay between the germline ends. This CDR3 comprises 13 residues. The CDR3 sequence: CASSVGKGEKLFF. DNA of the CDR3: TGCGCCAGCAGCGTAGGGAAGGGGGAAAAACTGTTTTTT. Drawing the rest from reference TRBV5-1 and TRBJ1-4, the complete variable domain is KAGVTQTPRYLIKTRGQQVTLSCSPISGHRSVSWYQQTPGQGLQFLFEYFSETQRNKGNFPGRFSGRQFSNSRSEMNVSTLELGDSALYLCASSVGKGEKLFFGSGTQLSVL.

CDR3 protein: CASSQVAITSTGELFF. The CDR3 nucleotides are TGTGCCAGCAGCCAAGTGGCTATAACGAGCACCGGGGAGCTGTTTTTT. The rearrangement joins TRBV9 to TRBJ2-2; no definite D call. The length of the CDR3 is 16 residues. Germline CDR1 reads SGDLS; CDR2 reads YYNGEE. V gave up 4 bases and J gave up 4 bases, with 17 bases separating them.

The chain links TRBV5-1 to TRBJ2-7, with unresolved D. Germline loops: CDR1 SGHRS, CDR2 YFSETQ. V was clipped by 0 bases and J by 5 bases, with 9 bases between them. The CDR3 runs to 13 residues. The CDR3 is CASSLGRGDEQYF. The CDR3 DNA sequence: TGCGCCAGCAGCTTGGGCCGTGGGGACGAGCAGTACTTC.

The chain couples TRBV9 to TRBJ1-5; D gene uncertain. Germline values: CDR1 SGDLS, CDR2 YYNGEE. The CDR3 is 14 amino acids. Between the trimmed V and J ends, which lost 0 bases and 5 bases, there was a span of 9 bases. The DNA for the CDR3 is TGTGCCAGCAGCGTAGGAGGATATGATCAGCCCCAGCATTTT. This gives the protein CASSVGGYDQPQHF.

The chain carries TRBV6-5 and TRBJ2-5, with D perhaps assigned TRBD1 or TRBD2 (5 bases each). Per the germline V gene, CDR1 is MNHEY and CDR2 is SVGAGI. CDR3 size: 12 residues. V lost 10 bases to trimming and J lost 9 bases, with 18 bases between them. Here the CDR3 reads CATVGDPGAQYF. The CDR3, as DNA: TGTGCCACCGTCGGGGACCCCGGGGCCCAGTACTTC.

The chain employs TRBV2 and TRBJ2-2; a possible D gene is TRBD2 (5 bases). Per germline, CDR1 SNHLY and CDR2 FYNNEI. Trimming removed 10 bases at V and 5 bases at J, with 23 bases between. The CDR3 is made up of 16 amino acids. The CDR3 spells CATGGSWSRQTGELFF. The CDR3 nucleotides read TGTGCCACCGGAGGATCCTGGTCCCGCCAGACCGGGGAGCTGTTTTTT.

In its sample, this clone was seen a few times. This chain uses TRBV3-1 (or the pseudogene TRBV3-2) with TRBJ1-2; D unresolved. Germline values: CDR1 LGHDT, CDR2 YNNKEL (reference sequence). This CDR3 has 16 residues. V was shortened by 0 bases and J by 8 bases, with 19 bases between the two germline ends. The CDR3 protein is CASSQDRKGSIVGYTF. The CDR3 DNA reads as TGTGCCAGCAGCCAAGATCGAAAGGGCTCAATAGTGGGCTACACCTTC.

This chain connects TRBV19 to TRBJ1-5; TRBD1 is a possible D gene (5 bases). CDR1 and CDR2 from the germline V gene are LNHDA and SQIVND (reference sequence). This CDR3 spans 15 amino acids. The V end lost 7 bases, the J end lost 1 base, and 14 bases lay between the germline ends. CDR3 nucleotides: TGTGCCAGTACCTTCGACAGTTTGAGCAATCAGCCCCAGCATTTT. Its translation is CASTFDSLSNQPQHF.

This sequence joins TRBV20-1 and TRBJ1-1; D possibly corresponds to TRBD1 (5 bases). The CDR3 is 11 residues long. Germline V gives CDR1 DFQATT, CDR2 SNEGSKA (reference sequence). V lost 3 bases and J 5 bases, leaving 7 bases between the germline ends. The CDR3 spells CSAREGTEAFF. The CDR3 DNA reads as TGCAGTGCTAGGGAGGGGACTGAAGCTTTCTTT.

The J gene is TRBJ2-5, the V gene TRBV3-1 (or the pseudogene TRBV3-2); 10 bases line up with TRBD1. The CDR3 covers 15 residues. CDR1 LGHDT and CDR2 YNNKEL come from the germline V gene (reference sequence). With V trimmed by 4 bases and J by 5 bases, 7 bases remained unmatched. The CDR3 DNA follows: TGTGCCAGCAGCCCGACCGGGACAGGGGATGAGACCCAGTACTTC. Its protein is CASSPTGTGDETQYF.

This chain uses TRBV6-5 with TRBJ2-7, with 9 bases aligning to TRBD1. CDR3 length equals 15 residues. With V trimmed by 6 bases and J by 4 bases, 10 bases remained unmatched. Germline assignment: CDR1 MNHEY and CDR2 SVGAGI. CDR3 sequence reads: CASRSRTGVLYEQYF. CDR3 coding DNA: TGTGCCAGCAGAAGCAGGACAGGGGTTTTATACGAGCAGTACTTC.

The CDR3 loop is CASSPETTNYGYTF. Written as DNA, the CDR3 is TGTGCCAGCTCACCAGAAACCACAAACTATGGCTACACCTTC. This sequence joins TRBV18 and TRBJ1-2; no reliable D call. V was clipped by 2 bases and J by 2 bases, with 9 bases between them. CDR1 KGHSH and CDR2 LQKENI come from the germline V gene. The CDR3 totals 14 residues.

This clone has only one observation. The chain's CDR3 is CASSPLPGLARGNEQFF. Written as DNA, the CDR3 is TGTGCCAGCTCACCTCTTCCGGGACTAGCTCGAGGGAATGAGCAGTTCTTC. This chain uses TRBV18 with TRBJ2-1; 9 positions agree with TRBD2. Looked up from germline, CDR1 is KGHSH and CDR2 is LQKENI. The trim removed 3 bases at V and 7 bases at J, leaving 13 bases unmatched. CDR3 size: 17 residues. Using reference TRBV18 and TRBJ2-1 for the parts outside the CDR3, the full variable domain is NAGVMQNPRHLVRRRGQEARLRCSPMKGHSHVYWYRQLPEEGLKFMVYLQKENIIDESGMPKERFSAEFPKEGPSILRIQQVVRGDSAAYFCASSPLPGLARGNEQFFGPGTRLTVL.

The rearrangement links TRBV11-2 to TRBJ2-1; 9 bases fit TRBD2. The CDR3 is made up of 14 amino acids. CDR1 and CDR2 (germline): SGHAT, FQNNGV. Germline trimming cut 5 bases from V and 7 bases from J; bases unmatched to any gene: 6. The CDR3: CASSPLAGRNEQFF. The CDR3 nucleotides read TGTGCCAGCAGCCCCCTAGCGGGGAGGAATGAGCAGTTCTTC.

The rearrangement links TRBV18 to TRBJ2-2; D may match TRBD1 or TRBD2 (5 bases each). This CDR3 is 14 amino acids long. Germline CDR1 reads KGHSH; CDR2 reads LQKENI. V was shortened by 5 bases and J by 4 bases, with 11 bases between the two germline ends. The CDR3 DNA is TGTGCCAGCTCATCCCGGGACGGCACCGGGGAGCTGTTTTTT. Translating gives CASSSRDGTGELFF.

The genes are TRBV2 and TRBJ1-4; D not certain. This CDR3 contains 15 residues. Trimming shortened V by 2 bases and J by 0 bases, and 7 bases separated the two germline ends. The germline CDR1 and CDR2 sequences are SNHLY and FYNNEI. The CDR3 DNA sequence: TGTGCCAGCAGTGAATTGTCCGCAACTAATGAAAAACTGTTTTTT. It codes for CASSELSATNEKLFF.

V gene TRBV7-2 combines with J gene TRBJ2-1, with 9 positions matching TRBD2. The length of the CDR3 is 14 residues. From germline, CDR1 is SGHTA and CDR2 FQGNSA. J lost 11 bases, V lost 1 base, and 6 bases had no gene match. The CDR3 sequence is CASSLEGLAVQQFF. Here the CDR3 DNA reads TGTGCCAGCAGCTTAGAGGGACTAGCAGTACAGCAGTTCTTC.

There are a few counts of this clone. The chain is built from TRBV5-1 and TRBJ2-7; a weak D match, TRBD2 (5 bases). The CDR3 runs to 16 residues. V was shortened by 4 bases and J by 0 bases, with 17 bases between the two germline ends. The V gene's germline CDR1 is SGHRS and CDR2 YFSETQ. This CDR3 reads CASSRQMRESSYEQYF. CDR3 in DNA: TGCGCCAGCAGCCGTCAGATGAGGGAGTCCTCCTACGAGCAGTACTTC.

This clone showed up just once. The chain links TRBV9 to TRBJ1-4; 7 bases fit TRBD1. Germline assignment: CDR1 SGDLS and CDR2 YYNGEE. J gave up 4 bases and V 0 bases, and 9 bases lay outside the gene matches. The CDR3 length is 17 residues. The CDR3 loop reads CASSVGVLGQHNEKLFF. CDR3 in DNA: TGTGCCAGCAGCGTAGGGGTGCTGGGACAGCATAATGAAAAACTGTTTTTT.

The rearrangement links TRBV2 to TRBJ1-4; TRBD1 is a possible D gene (5 bases). Looked up from germline, CDR1 is SNHLY and CDR2 is FYNNEI. The CDR3 is made up of 17 amino acids. V was pared by 4 bases and J by 5 bases, with 20 bases between. CDR3 sequence: CASSVPLGGTKNEKLFF. The CDR3 bases are TGTGCCAGCAGTGTCCCCTTGGGTGGGACCAAAAATGAAAAACTGTTTTTT.

This clone was counted between two and nine times. This chain uses TRBV6-1 with TRBJ2-7; 7 nucleotides line up with TRBD1. Germline-derived CDR1 and CDR2 are MNHNS and SASEGT. The CDR3 extends over 16 amino acids. V was pared by 4 bases and J by 0 bases, with 9 bases of the junction left unmatched. The CDR3 nucleotides read TGTGCCAGCAGTGTTGAATTGGGGACAGCCTCCTACGAGCAGTACTTC. This translates into CASSVELGTASYEQYF.

V and J are TRBV4-1 and TRBJ1-2; unclear D gene. The CDR3 has 19 residues. V lost 0 bases and J 2 bases, leaving 22 bases between the germline ends. Germline CDR1 is MGHRA and CDR2 is YSYEKL. The CDR3 spells CASSQESAAPGSLNYGYTF. In nucleotides, the CDR3 is TGCGCCAGCAGCCAAGAATCGGCGGCCCCCGGGTCCTTAAACTATGGCTACACCTTC.

V gene TRBV14 combines with J gene TRBJ1-1; a possible D gene is TRBD1 (5 bases). CDR3 size: 13 residues. The V end was cut by 1 base, the J end by 7 bases, with 10 bases between. CDR1 is SGHDN, CDR2 FVKESK, per germline. DNA of the CDR3: TGTGCCAGCAGCCAAGGATATGACAGTGAAGCTTTCTTT. Encoded protein: CASSQGYDSEAFF. Looking up the rest from reference TRBV14 and TRBJ1-1 gives the full variable domain: EAGVTQFPSHSVIEKGQTVTLRCDPISGHDNLYWYRRVMGKEIKFLLHFVKESKQDESGMPNNRFLAERTGGTYSTLKVQPAELEDSGVYFCASSQGYDSEAFFGQGTRLTVV.

This clone is a singleton in its sample. The chain has TRBV29-1 and TRBJ1-1, with 7 bases that match TRBD1. Germline CDR1 reads SQVTM; CDR2 reads ANQGSEA. Trimming at V came to 6 bases and at J to 0 bases, leaving 4 bases not matched to a gene. This CDR3 comprises 13 residues. In DNA form, the CDR3 reads TGCAGCGTGAGGGACAGATTGAACACTGAAGCTTTCTTT. This gives the protein CSVRDRLNTEAFF.

J is TRBJ2-3 and V is TRBV6-4, with D perhaps being TRBD1 or TRBD2 (5 bases each). The germline gives CDR1 MRHNA, CDR2 SNTAGT. This CDR3 has 14 amino acids. Trimming left V 0 bases short and J 5 bases short, with 9 bases between. For the CDR3, the DNA is TGTGCCAGCAGTGACTCTGATGGGGGAGATACGCAGTATTTT. Its protein product is CASSDSDGGDTQYF.